Listed below are T cell receptor beta chains from one sample, sequenced in a study of blood T cell repertoires in COVID-19. Produced via immunoSEQ multiplex PCR; TCRdb's table is partial and in-frame only. The data show 110,000 to 150,000 clones, with 79% seen just once and about 9% held by the top ten. Input material: peripheral blood. These receptors all stem from a man over 45 with active or convalescent COVID-19. Both conserved end residues are part of each CDR3. Each record gives: V gene, D gene, J gene, clone size, CDR3 DNA, CDR3 protein. The D gene is left open where the match is weak. Some rows mark clone size as missing; the rest say once, few, many or name a class of expanded clone.

TRBV9,.,TRBJ2-3,.,TGTGCCAGCAGCCACCCGGGTGGGGCTGGCACAGATACGCAGTATTTT,CASSHPGGAGTDTQYF
TRBV5-1,.,TRBJ2-7,.,TGCGCCAGCAGCACCACGGGGGAGCAGTACTTC,CASSTTGEQYF
TRBV5-1,.,TRBJ1-1,once,TGCGCCAGCGGAGGGGTGAGGGCTAGCGGGAACACTGAAGCTTTCTTT,CASGGVRASGNTEAFF
TRBV29-1,.,TRBJ2-3,.,TGCAGCGTGAACTCCGCGGTCGGCACAGATACGCAGTATTTT,CSVNSAVGTDTQYF
TRBV7-7,.,TRBJ2-1,.,TGTGCCAGCAGCTCCCGGGTAGGGGGCTACAATGAGCAGTTCTTC,CASSSRVGGYNEQFF
TRBV25-1,.,TRBJ2-1,.,TGTGCCACCCTTGGACTCCCGGGGAATGAGCAGTTCTTC,CATLGLPGNEQFF
TRBV5-1,.,TRBJ2-1,.,TGCGCCTGTGGCGGGCGCTCTACCTACAATGAGCAGTTCTTC,CACGGRSTYNEQFF
TRBV29-1,.,TRBJ1-5,.,TGCAGCGTTGAACTTTCAGGGTCTAATCAGCCCCAGCATTTT,CSVELSGSNQPQHF
TRBV24-1,.,TRBJ1-1,.,TGTGCCACCAGTGAGGTCCGGGGGAAAGCTTTCTTT,CATSEVRGKAFF
TRBV2,.,TRBJ2-7,.,TGTGCCAGCAGTGATAGGGGATACGAGCAGTACTTC,CASSDRGYEQYF
TRBV29-1,TRBD2,TRBJ2-1,.,TGCAGCGTTGGGGCTACTAGCGACAATGAGCAGTTCTTC,CSVGATSDNEQFF
TRBV2,TRBD1,TRBJ2-7,few,TGTGCCAGCAGTGCGGACAGGGGCCGGGACGAGCAGTACTTC,CASSADRGRDEQYF
TRBV5-1,TRBD2,TRBJ2-2,few,TGCGCCAGCCGTAGCGGGATACTTCAAAGTGTAAACACCGGGGAGCTGTTTTTT,CASRSGILQSVNTGELFF
TRBV5-6,TRBD2,TRBJ2-3,.,TGTGCCAGCAGCTTTCCTAGCGGGGGGAGGGATACGCAGTATTTT,CASSFPSGGRDTQYF
TRBV14,.,TRBJ2-7,.,TGTGCCAGCAGCCAAGCGGGAGGGGGCTACGGGCAGTACTTC,CASSQAGGGYGQYF
TRBV7-2,.,TRBJ2-6,.,TGTGCCAGCAGCCCCCAGGTTAACTCTGGGGCCAACGTCCTGACTTTC,CASSPQVNSGANVLTF
TRBV12-3/TRBV12-4,.,TRBJ2-2,.,TGTGCCAGCCCTTTTGTGTCGGGCGGGGAGCTGTTTTTT,CASPFVSGGELFF
TRBV29-1,.,TRBJ1-1,.,TGCAGCGCCGGACAAGGCTCTTGGACTGAAGCTTTCTTT,CSAGQGSWTEAFF
TRBV29-1,.,TRBJ2-2,.,TGCAGCGTGGGGGGACAGTCCGGGGAGCTGTTTTTT,CSVGGQSGELFF
TRBV9,TRBD1,TRBJ1-1,.,TGTGCCAGCAGCCCCAAGGGGGCACTTCGGAACACTGAAGCTTTCTTT,CASSPKGALRNTEAFF
TRBV5-1,.,TRBJ2-1,.,TGCGCCAGCAGCTACGGGACTGAATCCTACAATGAGCAGTTCTTC,CASSYGTESYNEQFF
TRBV5-6,TRBD1,TRBJ2-7,.,TGTGCCAGCAGCTTGGGACAGGGGGCGATCCACCCCTACGAGCAGTACTTC,CASSLGQGAIHPYEQYF
TRBV6-5,.,TRBJ1-6,.,TGTGCCAGCAGTTCTCGAGGGGGTTATTCACCCCTCCACTTT,CASSSRGGYSPLHF
TRBV15,TRBD1,TRBJ1-5,.,TGTGCCACCAGCAGTGACCCGGGACAGGGCTTCCAGCCCCAGCATTTT,CATSSDPGQGFQPQHF
TRBV18,.,TRBJ2-1,.,TGTGCCAGCTCACCACTCGGCGGTTTATCCTACAATGAGCAGTTCTTC,CASSPLGGLSYNEQFF
TRBV28,.,TRBJ1-3,once,TGTGCCAGCAGTTTCCCGAACGGGGGGCCGGGAAACACCATATATTTT,CASSFPNGGPGNTIYF
TRBV3-1/TRBV3-2,TRBD1,TRBJ1-4,.,TGTGCCAGCAGCCAAGAGCGGGCTACAGGGGAGGAAAATGAAAAACTGTTTTTT,CASSQERATGEENEKLFF
TRBV4-1,.,TRBJ2-7,.,TGCGCCAGCAGACCAATCGCCCTGACAGGCGCCGAGCAGTACTTC,CASRPIALTGAEQYF
TRBV5-4,.,TRBJ2-5,.,TGTGCCAGCAGCTTCCTAGGAGAAGAGACCCAGTACTTC,CASSFLGEETQYF
TRBV21-1,.,TRBJ1-1,.,TGTGCCAGCAGCAAAGCCGGGGGGTGGACTGAAGCTTTCTTT,CASSKAGGWTEAFF
TRBV15,.,TRBJ2-1,.,TGTGCCACCAGCAGAGACGAGGGTGAGCAGTTCTTC,CATSRDEGEQFF
TRBV27,TRBD1,TRBJ2-4,.,TGTGCCAGCAGTCCGGACAGGGGACAAAACATTCAGTACTTC,CASSPDRGQNIQYF
TRBV18,.,TRBJ2-7,.,TGTGCCAGCTCACCACCGCAGGGACATTCCTACGAGCAGTACTTC,CASSPPQGHSYEQYF
TRBV5-1,TRBD2,TRBJ2-1,.,TGCGCCAGCAGCTTGGATACCGGGAGGGGAGTCAATGAGCAGTTCTTC,CASSLDTGRGVNEQFF
TRBV7-6,TRBD1,TRBJ2-7,.,TGTGCCAGCAGCCCGTGGACAGGGGGCAAGGATGAGCAGTACTTC,CASSPWTGGKDEQYF
TRBV28,.,TRBJ1-1,few,TGTGCCAGCAGTTTAGTTACTATGAACACTGAAGCTTTCTTT,CASSLVTMNTEAFF
TRBV28,TRBD1,TRBJ1-4,.,TGTGCCAGCAGTTTTGCGCGACAGGGGAATGAAAAACTGTTTTTT,CASSFARQGNEKLFF
TRBV15,.,TRBJ2-2,few,TGTGCCACCAGCACATACAATTTGATGGGCACGGACACCGGGGAGCTGTTTTTT,CATSTYNLMGTDTGELFF
TRBV28,.,TRBJ2-7,once,TGTGCCAGCAGTTTATCCCTAGTGGGTGGCTACGAGCAGTACTTC,CASSLSLVGGYEQYF
TRBV2,TRBD1,TRBJ1-5,few,TGTGCCAGCAGTGCTGGGGACAGGGGACGCAATCAGCCCCAGCATTTT,CASSAGDRGRNQPQHF
TRBV7-8,.,TRBJ2-3,.,TGTGCCAGCAGCTTAAGGTGGAGGAGGGGCCGGAGGGATACGCAGTATTTT,CASSLRWRRGRRDTQYF
TRBV28,.,TRBJ1-2,.,TGTGCCAGCACCCTGGCAGGGCTCTCATATGGCTACACCTTC,CASTLAGLSYGYTF
TRBV30,TRBD1,TRBJ1-5,.,TGTGCCTGGAGCCCCGACAGGGGAGGGCAGCCCCAGCATTTT,CAWSPDRGGQPQHF
TRBV24-1,.,TRBJ1-1,once,TGTGCCACCAGGCGGACAGAGAACACTGAAGCTTTCTTT,CATRRTENTEAFF
TRBV19,TRBD2,TRBJ2-7,few,TGTGCCAGTAGTATCACCCGGGGGACTATTTACGAGCAGTACTTC,CASSITRGTIYEQYF
TRBV24-1,.,TRBJ1-1,.,TGTGCCACCAGTGATCCCAGGGACACTGAAGCTTTCTTT,CATSDPRDTEAFF
TRBV7-9,.,TRBJ1-4,.,TGTGCCAGCAGCTCCAATCCTAATGAAAAACTGTTTTTT,CASSSNPNEKLFF
TRBV19,TRBD2,TRBJ2-1,once,TGTGCCAGTAGTAAGGGAGGGGCTAGCGGGAATGAGCAGTTCTTC,CASSKGGASGNEQFF
TRBV19,TRBD1,TRBJ1-2,.,TGTGCCAGTAACCAGGGGGTGACCGTTTATGGCTACACCTTC,CASNQGVTVYGYTF
TRBV27,TRBD2,TRBJ2-2,.,TGTGCCAGCACCCAATTAGCGGGAGCTCCCGGGGAGCTGTTTTTT,CASTQLAGAPGELFF
TRBV6-5,.,TRBJ1-6,.,TGTGCCAGCACCCTCGGAACAGAGGGTTCACCCCTCCACTTT,CASTLGTEGSPLHF
TRBV27,.,TRBJ1-2,.,TGTGCCAGCGGGAAGACAGCAAATTATTATGGCTACACCTTC,CASGKTANYYGYTF
TRBV5-6,.,TRBJ2-7,.,TGTGCCAGCAGCTTGGTTGGGGGGTGGTACGAGCAGTACTTC,CASSLVGGWYEQYF
TRBV9,.,TRBJ2-1,.,TGTGCCAGCAGCGTAGGAGCCGTGTACAATGAGCAGTTCTTC,CASSVGAVYNEQFF
TRBV5-1,TRBD2,TRBJ2-3,.,TGCGCCAGCAGAGGGATGGCGGGAGAAGATACGCAGTATTTT,CASRGMAGEDTQYF
TRBV6-1,TRBD2,TRBJ2-5,.,TGTGCCAGCAGTGAAAGCGCGTGGTTAGCGGGAGACCAAGAGACCCAGTACTTC,CASSESAWLAGDQETQYF
TRBV9,.,TRBJ1-1,.,TGTGCCAGCAGCGTAGGCGGGGGGATGAACACTGAAGCTTTCTTT,CASSVGGGMNTEAFF
TRBV24-1,TRBD1,TRBJ2-7,once,TGTGCCACCAGTGACCGCGGACAGGGGGCCGGCGAGCAGTACTTC,CATSDRGQGAGEQYF
TRBV28,.,TRBJ2-7,.,TGTGCCAGCAACGAGGGTATCTACGAGCAGTACTTC,CASNEGIYEQYF